This T cell receptor beta chain was documented in a study of neurological immune-mediated disorders. Study observations and caveats: No CDR3 amino acid sequences were shared by expanded clones across subjects, suggesting private repertoires in all groups.

Trimming took off 3 bases at V and 4 bases at J, with 14 bases between the two ends. The CDR3 is 15 residues long. Time point reported: technical triplicate 2. Unsorted libraries were generated from 2 million PBMCs. These cells had been stored in RNAlater at -80 C. The authors produced cDNA by 5'RACE using 10-nucleotide random UMIs. The authors obtained over 160 million TCR-beta sequences from 15-18 subjects per sequencing run. TCRdb ran MiXCR on the 5' RACE reads and lists one entry per CDR3 protein. The repertoire holds about 59,000 distinct CDR3 sequences, with under 30% as singletons. This clonotype has a count of ten or more. The antigen is undetermined.

Sequencing was done on a sample of PBMCs. The source of this sequence is a man between 60 and 75 years old with HTLV-1-associated myelopathy (HAM/TSP). The chain combines TRBV12-3 or TRBV12-4 with TRBJ2-3; a possible D gene is TRBD2 (7 bases). CDR3 region: CASSFQGREADTQYF. The CDR3 DNA reads as TGTGCCAGCAGTTTCCAGGGGAGGGAGGCAGATACGCAGTATTTT.